Ten or more counts support the clone carrying this T cell receptor (beta chain). Time point of the sample: pre-sensitization, week 0. Treatment given: therapeutic diphenylcyclopropenone sensitization with weekly scalp DPC. The sample is drawn from a study of human T cells and chemical hapten exposure. TCRdb analysed the RACE reads with MiXCR anew, one entry per CDR3 protein. The sample has 350,000 to 450,000 distinct CDR3 sequences, about 5.1% seen once. The sequence was collected from a woman aged 45-65 years with alopecia areata. Some clones in this sample may be carry-over from other donors' samples. The specimen was whole blood, collected in connection with sensitization to the hapten diphenylcyclopropenone (DPC).

CDR3 region: CASSRQGYTDTQYF. The CDR3 bases are TGTGCCAGCAGCCGGCAGGGATACACAGATACGCAGTATTTT. The rearrangement links TRBV27 to TRBJ2-3; the D gene is possibly TRBD1 (5 bases). Germline V CDR1 and CDR2: MNHEY, SMNVEV (reference sequence). The CDR3 loop spans 14 amino acids. V was clipped by 6 bases and J by 2 bases, with 12 bases between them.